Below, 12 T cell receptor beta chains from the same sample are listed, as sequenced in a study of OX40 agonist ivuxolimab in advanced cancers. Libraries were prepared by immunoSEQ multiplex PCR; TCRdb keeps only in-frame clonotypes and omits some of them. The repertoire has about 7,700 clones, 79% of them found once; the top ten carry 35% to 40%. This specimen consisted of CD4+ or CD8+ T cells sorted from blood, obtained in a trial of the OX40 agonist ivuxolimab. The receptor set was obtained from an adult with an advanced solid tumor such as melanoma, head and neck, liver or kidney cancer.

The chain links TRBV4-3 to TRBJ1-4; no definite D call. Germline V gene sequence: CDR1 LGHNA, CDR2 YSLEER. The V end was cut by 0 bases, the J end by 5 bases, with 13 bases between. This CDR3 has 16 residues. DNA for the CDR3: TGCGCCAGCAGCCAAGAATGGACTGCGGGAAATGAAAAACTGTTTTTT. Encoded protein: CASSQEWTAGNEKLFF.

A few counts support this clone. The chain links TRBV6-5 to TRBJ1-5, with D perhaps TRBD1 (6 bases). Trimming left V 6 bases short and J 0 bases short, with 12 bases between. The germline gives CDR1 MNHEY, CDR2 SVGAGI. The CDR3 is made up of 15 amino acids. The CDR3 DNA reads as TGTGCCAGCAGGAAGACAGGCGATAGCAATCAGCCCCAGCATTTT. Translation: CASRKTGDSNQPQHF.

V usage is TRBV4-3 and J usage is TRBJ2-2; no reliable D call. Germline CDR1 is LGHNA and CDR2 is YSLEER. The CDR3 is made up of 15 amino acids. V shed 1 base and J shed 0 bases, with 6 bases lying between them. CDR3 region: CASSQGDSNTGELFF. CDR3 sequence (DNA): TGCGCCAGCAGCCAAGGTGATTCGAACACCGGGGAGCTGTTTTTT.

This clone was counted a few times. The rearrangement joins TRBV4-3 to TRBJ2-4; 10 bases agree with TRBD1. CDR1 LGHNA and CDR2 YSLEER come from the germline V gene. Trimming cost V 4 bases and J 6 bases; bases outside gene matches: 6. The CDR3 extends over 15 amino acids. DNA for the CDR3: TGCGCCAGCAGCCCCTCCCGGGACAGGGGAAACATTCAGTACTTC. Its translation: CASSPSRDRGNIQYF.

This chain connects TRBV7-2 to TRBJ2-7, with 7 bases matching TRBD2. CDR3 length equals 14 residues. V was pared by 8 bases and J by 1 base, with 8 bases of the junction left unmatched. Germline lookup yields CDR1 SGHTA and CDR2 FQGNSA. CDR3 residues: CASSAGDSSYEQYF. The CDR3 DNA follows: TGTGCCAGCTCCGCGGGAGACAGTTCCTACGAGCAGTACTTC.

The chain recombines TRBV28 with TRBJ1-4, with unresolved D. The V gene lost 1 base and the J gene lost 0 bases, with 12 bases spanning the gap. CDR3 length equals 17 residues. CDR1 and CDR2 from the germline V gene are MDHEN and SYDVKM. Written as DNA, the CDR3 is TGTGCCAGCAGTTTATATGGGAGGATGGCAACTAATGAAAAACTGTTTTTT. It yields the protein CASSLYGRMATNEKLFF.

CDR3 in DNA: TGTGCCAGCAGCTTACCCGGACAGGAGAGCTCCTACGAGCAGTACTTC. Translation: CASSLPGQESSYEQYF. The chain employs TRBV7-8 and TRBJ2-7, with 7 bases identical to TRBD1. Germline lookup yields CDR1 SGHVS and CDR2 FQNEAQ. This CDR3 is 16 amino acids long. The ends lost 2 bases at V and 0 bases at J; junction bases unmatched: 7.

This chain joins TRBV6-4 and TRBJ2-1; D perhaps matches TRBD1 (6 bases). CDR1 and CDR2 (germline): MRHNA, SNTAGT. V lost 0 bases to trimming and J lost 8 bases, with 14 bases between them. The CDR3 contains 15 residues. CDR3 in amino acids: CASSDSQGWGDEQFF. The CDR3 DNA is TGTGCCAGCAGTGACTCTCAGGGGTGGGGCGATGAGCAGTTCTTC.

Written as DNA, the CDR3 is TGTGCCAGCAGCTCCACTAGCGGGAGTTCAGAGACCCAGTACTTC. Amino acids: CASSSTSGSSETQYF. V is TRBV7-7 and J is TRBJ2-5; 11 positions match TRBD2. The CDR3 has 15 amino acids. With V trimmed by 4 bases and J by 4 bases, 5 bases remained unmatched. Per the germline V gene, CDR1 is SSHAT and CDR2 is FNYEAQ (reference sequence).

This clone was seen a few times. This chain links TRBV28 with TRBJ2-7; possibly TRBD1 for D (5 bases). The CDR3 length is 14 residues. From germline, CDR1 is MDHEN and CDR2 SYDVKM. The V gene lost 5 bases and the J gene lost 0 bases, with 11 bases spanning the gap. The CDR3 region is CASSPTVVSYEQYF. CDR3 coding DNA: TGTGCCAGCAGTCCGACAGTGGTCTCCTACGAGCAGTACTTC.

The rearrangement links TRBV15 to TRBJ2-7; 7 bases agree with TRBD1. J lost 0 bases, V lost 9 bases, and 11 bases had no gene match. This CDR3 has 15 residues. Germline-derived CDR1 and CDR2 are LNHNV and YYDKDF (reference sequence). The CDR3 loop is CATQPGQSPSYEQYF. CDR3 DNA: TGTGCCACTCAACCGGGACAGTCCCCCTCCTACGAGCAGTACTTC. The complete variable domain, with remaining parts taken from reference TRBV15 and TRBJ2-7, reads DAMVIQNPRYQVTQFGKPVTLSCSQTLNHNVMYWYQQKSSQAPKLLFHYYDKDFNNEADTPDNFQSRRPNTSFCFLDIRSPGLGDTAMYLCATQPGQSPSYEQYFGPGTRLTVT.

The V gene is TRBV4-3, the J gene TRBJ2-5; 9 nucleotides match TRBD2. Unmatched junction bases numbered 5, after V lost 1 base and J lost 5 bases. CDR1 is LGHNA and CDR2 is YSLEER in the germline V gene. The CDR3 loop spans 15 amino acids. The CDR3 region is CASSQVSAGGETQYF. The CDR3 DNA follows: TGCGCCAGCAGCCAAGTCTCCGCGGGGGGGGAGACCCAGTACTTC.